The present T cell receptor beta chain was sequenced within a study of blood T cell repertoires in COVID-19. As for the study in general: Material from acute and convalescent COVID-19 was sourced from the United States, Italy and Spain. From T cells, B-cell-depleted T cells, or PBMCs came the material, which was cDNA or gDNA.

Assay used: immunoSEQ multiplex PCR; TCRdb lists only in-frame clones, some missing. The profile shows roughly 200,000 clones, around nine tenths of them singletons. Allocation to cohorts depended on clinical history reported by the participants. CDR1 and CDR2 (germline): SGDLS, YYNGEE. Trimming took off 5 bases at V and 0 bases at J, with 10 bases between the two ends. This CDR3 has 14 residues. V usage is TRBV9 and J usage is TRBJ2-3; the D gene is possibly TRBD1 (5 bases). The TCR originated in a woman aged 30 to 39 with acute COVID-19. Source material: PBMCs or T cells enriched from blood (not recorded which). CDR3 nucleotide sequence: TGTGCCAGCAGTACAGGCTCTAGCACAGATACGCAGTATTTT. Amino acids: CASSTGSSTDTQYF.